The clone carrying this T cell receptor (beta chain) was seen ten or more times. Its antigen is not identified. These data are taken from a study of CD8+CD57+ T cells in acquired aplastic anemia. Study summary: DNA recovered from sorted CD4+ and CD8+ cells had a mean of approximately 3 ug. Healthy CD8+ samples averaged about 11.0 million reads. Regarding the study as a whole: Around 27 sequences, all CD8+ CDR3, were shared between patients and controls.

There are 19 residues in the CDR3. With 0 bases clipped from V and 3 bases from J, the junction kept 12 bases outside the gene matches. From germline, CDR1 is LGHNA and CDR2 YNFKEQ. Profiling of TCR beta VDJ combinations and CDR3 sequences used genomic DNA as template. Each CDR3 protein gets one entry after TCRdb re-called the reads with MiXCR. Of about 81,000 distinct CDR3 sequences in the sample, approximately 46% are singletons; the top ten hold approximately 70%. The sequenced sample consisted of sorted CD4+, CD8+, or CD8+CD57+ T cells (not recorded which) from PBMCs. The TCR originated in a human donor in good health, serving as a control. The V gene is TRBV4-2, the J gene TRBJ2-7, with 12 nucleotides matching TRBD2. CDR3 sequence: CASSQDFTASGGGFYEQYF. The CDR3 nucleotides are TGTGCCAGCAGCCAAGATTTCACGGCTAGCGGGGGGGGCTTCTACGAGCAGTACTTC.